These T cell receptor beta chains were read from a single sample in a study of blood T cell repertoires in COVID-19. Sequencing was performed with immunoSEQ multiplex PCR; in TCRdb, only in-frame clones are kept and a portion is missing. The sample lists about 310,000 clones; around 90% were seen once. Sequencing input: peripheral blood. The receptors shown here come from a woman aged 35 to 49 with COVID-19, enrolled during active disease. Each CDR3 is given with its conserved first and last residue. The D gene is left open where the match is weak. Expanded clones are given a class, and other clones once, few, many or no size at all.

V gene,clone size,D gene,J gene,CDR3 DNA,CDR3 protein
TRBV27,NA,TRBD2,TRBJ2-7,TGTGCCAGCAGTTTAACCGTAACGGCGCGGGAGGCGGGCGAGCAGTACTTC,CASSLTVTAREAGEQYF
TRBV6-2/TRBV6-3,few,NA,TRBJ2-4,TGTGCCAGCAGTTACGACCAGGGAAGAAACATTCAGTACTTC,CASSYDQGRNIQYF
TRBV5-5,few,NA,TRBJ1-2,TGTGCCAGCAGCGCCATGAGTTATGGCTACACCTTC,CASSAMSYGYTF
TRBV5-1,NA,NA,TRBJ1-2,TGCGCCAGCAGCTCGGACCGCGCGGGGCTTGGCTACACCTTC,CASSSDRAGLGYTF
TRBV12-3/TRBV12-4,NA,NA,TRBJ1-5,TGTGCCAGCATTGGGGCAGGCAATCAGCCCCAGCATTTT,CASIGAGNQPQHF
TRBV7-8,NA,TRBD1,TRBJ1-2,TGTGCCAGCAGCTCATACAGAAGAGGGGGCGCCCACTATGGCTACACCTTC,CASSSYRRGGAHYGYTF
TRBV5-1,NA,NA,TRBJ2-3,TGCGCCAGCAGCTTGGCCTCGGGAGCTCGCACAGATACGCAGTATTTT,CASSLASGARTDTQYF
TRBV18,once,NA,TRBJ2-2,TGTGCCAGCTCACCCCGGAGAGATGGAACCGGGGAGCTGTTTTTT,CASSPRRDGTGELFF
TRBV7-2,NA,TRBD1,TRBJ1-3,TGTGCCAGCAGCCTCCAGGGGGTACAGATCTCTGGAAACACCATATATTTT,CASSLQGVQISGNTIYF
TRBV7-9,NA,TRBD2,TRBJ2-7,TGTGCCAGCAGCCGGACTAGCGGGAGTTTGAACGAGCAGTACTTC,CASSRTSGSLNEQYF
TRBV7-2,NA,TRBD2,TRBJ2-5,TGTGCCAGCAGCTCGAAGGTAGCGGGCCAAGAGACCCAGTACTTC,CASSSKVAGQETQYF
TRBV12-3/TRBV12-4,NA,NA,TRBJ1-1,TGTGCCAGCAGTACGGGATCGAACACTGAAGCTTTCTTT,CASSTGSNTEAFF
TRBV7-2,NA,NA,TRBJ2-5,TGTGCCAGCAGCGGCCGGGACAACCAAGAGACCCAGTACTTC,CASSGRDNQETQYF
TRBV7-9,once,TRBD1,TRBJ1-1,TGTGCCAGCAGCTTTGGGGACAGGGGGCGCGATGAAGCTTTCTTT,CASSFGDRGRDEAFF
TRBV7-3,NA,TRBD2,TRBJ2-1,TGTGCCAGCAGCCCCCGGACTAGCGGGGACACCTACAATGAGCAGTTCTTC,CASSPRTSGDTYNEQFF
TRBV19,NA,NA,TRBJ1-5,TGTGCCAGTAGCAGCGACAGCAATCAGCCCCAGCATTTT,CASSSDSNQPQHF
TRBV5-1,NA,TRBD2,TRBJ2-7,TGCGCCAGCAGCTCAGCGGGACTCTACGAGCAGTACTTC,CASSSAGLYEQYF
TRBV20-1,NA,TRBD1,TRBJ1-6,TGCAGTGCCCCAGGGGGCCCCCTCCACTTT,CSAPGGPLHF
TRBV6-5,NA,NA,TRBJ1-1,TGTGCCAGCAGTTACCGGGGAGATATGAACACTGAAGCTTTCTTT,CASSYRGDMNTEAFF
TRBV5-1,NA,NA,TRBJ2-5,TGCGCCAGCAGCTTTCAGGGGGGCCTGGAGACCCAGTACTTC,CASSFQGGLETQYF
TRBV29-1,NA,TRBD1,TRBJ1-5,TGCAGCGTTGCAACAGGGGATCAGCCCCAGCATTTT,CSVATGDQPQHF
TRBV9,NA,TRBD2,TRBJ2-1,TGTGCCAGCAGCGCCAGCGGGAGGGCCGACAATGAGCAGTTCTTC,CASSASGRADNEQFF
TRBV28,NA,TRBD2,TRBJ2-7,TGTGCCAGCAGTCTCCCCGGGGGGGCTGGGCGCTCCTACGAGCAGTACTTC,CASSLPGGAGRSYEQYF
TRBV5-6,NA,NA,TRBJ1-4,TGTGCCAGCAGCTGGACAGTAGCTAATGAAAAACTGTTTTTT,CASSWTVANEKLFF
TRBV18,NA,TRBD1,TRBJ1-1,TGTGCCAGCTCACCACCCTCTAACAGGGGGAACACTGAAGCTTTCTTT,CASSPPSNRGNTEAFF
TRBV7-2,NA,TRBD1,TRBJ1-2,TGTGCCAGCAGCTCGAGTCAGGGGGCGCGCGATGGCTACACCTTC,CASSSSQGARDGYTF
TRBV11-2,NA,NA,TRBJ1-2,TGTGCCAGCAGCTTATTCAGTCTTGGACAAAACTATGGCTACACCTTC,CASSLFSLGQNYGYTF
TRBV27,NA,NA,TRBJ2-1,TGTGCCAGCAGACAACGTGGGGGGAGCTCCTACAATGAGCAGTTCTTC,CASRQRGGSSYNEQFF
TRBV5-1,once,TRBD1,TRBJ1-4,TGCGCCAGCAGCTCCCGGGACAGCCTATATGAAAAACTGTTTTTT,CASSSRDSLYEKLFF
TRBV5-1,NA,NA,TRBJ1-5,TGCGCCAGCAGCGCCGACAGAGGTGATCAGCCCCAGCATTTT,CASSADRGDQPQHF
TRBV4-2,NA,NA,TRBJ1-3,TGTGCCAGCAGCGGTCAGGGAGGGAACACCATATATTTT,CASSGQGGNTIYF
TRBV6-6,NA,TRBD1,TRBJ1-2,TGTGCCAGCAGTCCAAGAGGGGGAGACAGGGGGGCTAACTATGGCTACACCTTC,CASSPRGGDRGANYGYTF
TRBV29-1,NA,NA,TRBJ1-2,TGCAGCGTTGATAGTGGAGGGACTAATTCGGGCTACACCTTC,CSVDSGGTNSGYTF
TRBV6-5,NA,NA,TRBJ2-1,TGTGCCAGCAGCCCGGGCCACGCGGGCAATGAGCAGTTCTTC,CASSPGHAGNEQFF
TRBV30,NA,NA,TRBJ1-2,TGTGCCTGGAGTGTAAACAGGGCTAACTATGGCTACACCTTC,CAWSVNRANYGYTF
TRBV25-1,NA,TRBD1,TRBJ2-6,TGTGCCAGCAGTGGAGGGACAGATATCTCTGGGGCCAACGTCCTGACTTTC,CASSGGTDISGANVLTF
TRBV29-1,NA,NA,TRBJ1-4,TGCAGCGCCGGCCTAGGAGAAAAACTGTTTTTT,CSAGLGEKLFF
TRBV5-1,NA,NA,TRBJ2-3,TGCGCCAGCAGCTATGAGCCTAGCACAGATACGCAGTATTTT,CASSYEPSTDTQYF
TRBV19,once,NA,TRBJ2-6,TGTGCCAGTAGTGTCAGGGTCTCTGGGGCCAACGTCCTGACTTTC,CASSVRVSGANVLTF
TRBV6-4,NA,TRBD2,TRBJ2-1,TGTGCCAGCAGTACGGGACTAGACCCCTACAATGAGCAGTTCTTC,CASSTGLDPYNEQFF
TRBV25-1,NA,TRBD1,TRBJ1-1,TGTGCCAGCAGTGAACCGGGACAGTCTGAAGCTTTCTTT,CASSEPGQSEAFF
TRBV4-1,NA,NA,TRBJ2-7,TGCGCCAGCAGCCAAGAAAATCCTAGTTCCTACGAGCAGTACTTC,CASSQENPSSYEQYF
TRBV6-5,NA,TRBD1,TRBJ2-3,TGTGCCAGCAGCTCGACAGGGGCCGGCACAGATACGCAGTATTTT,CASSSTGAGTDTQYF
TRBV27,NA,NA,TRBJ1-6,TGTGCCAGCAGTTTATCCAGGGGCAATTCACCCCTCCACTTT,CASSLSRGNSPLHF
TRBV9,NA,TRBD1,TRBJ1-3,TGTGCCAGCAGCTACGGGACAGGATCCTCTGGAAACACCATATATTTT,CASSYGTGSSGNTIYF
TRBV28,NA,TRBD1,TRBJ1-2,TGTGCCAGCAGTTTAACCGGACAGGGGCTCGTGGGCTATGGCTACACCTTC,CASSLTGQGLVGYGYTF